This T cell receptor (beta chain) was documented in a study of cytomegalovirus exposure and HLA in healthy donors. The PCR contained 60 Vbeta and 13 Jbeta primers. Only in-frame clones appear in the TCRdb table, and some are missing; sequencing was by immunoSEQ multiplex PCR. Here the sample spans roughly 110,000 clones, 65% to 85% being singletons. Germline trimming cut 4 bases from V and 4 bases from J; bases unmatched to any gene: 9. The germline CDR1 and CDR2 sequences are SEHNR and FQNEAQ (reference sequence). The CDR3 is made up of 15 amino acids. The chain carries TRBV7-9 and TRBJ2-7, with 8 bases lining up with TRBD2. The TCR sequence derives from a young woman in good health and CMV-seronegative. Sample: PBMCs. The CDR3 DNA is TGTGCCAGCAGCTCGTCCGGACTAGCTGGATACGAGCAGTACTTC. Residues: CASSSSGLAGYEQYF.